The 29 T cell receptor beta chains presented below share a single source sample, sequenced in a study of cytotoxic CD8 clonotypes in ibrutinib-treated CLL. The data were produced by immunoSEQ multiplex PCR, yet TCRdb's version contains in-frame clones alone and is incomplete. This table holds some 7,800 clones, around 85% found once. Sequenced material: PBMCs, taken before ibrutinib treatment. Receptors were obtained from a human donor with chronic lymphocytic leukemia.

This chain links TRBV30 with TRBJ1-2; D unclear. Deletions cut 4 bases from V and 4 bases from J, with 10 bases between. Germline V gene sequence: CDR1 GTSNPN, CDR2 SVGIG (reference sequence). The CDR3 runs 12 residues. The CDR3 loop is CAWIRAGYGYTF. As DNA, the CDR3 is TGTGCCTGGATCCGGGCGGGCTATGGCTACACCTTC.

The chain is built from TRBV4-3 and TRBJ2-5, with 10 bases identical to TRBD1. Germline values: CDR1 LGHNA, CDR2 YSLEER. CDR3 length equals 18 residues. J lost 5 bases, V lost 2 bases, and 14 bases had no gene match. The CDR3 spells CASSQRPGQGSGGETQYF. In DNA, the CDR3 is TGCGCCAGCAGCCAAAGACCGGGACAGGGGTCCGGCGGGGAGACCCAGTACTTC.

The chain employs TRBV10-3 and TRBJ2-1, with D perhaps assigned TRBD1 or TRBD2 (5 bases each). This CDR3 comprises 16 residues. Germline loops: CDR1 ENHRY, CDR2 SYGVKD. V lost 0 bases and J 14 bases, leaving 23 bases between the germline ends. CDR3 coding DNA: TGTGCCATCAGTGAGTCGAGGGTGGGACCCCCGGTTAAGGAGTTCTTC. This gives the protein CAISESRVGPPVKEFF.

The V and J genes are TRBV27 and TRBJ2-4, with 11 bases fitting TRBD1. The CDR3 runs 20 residues. Germline assignment: CDR1 MNHEY and CDR2 SMNVEV (reference sequence). The trim removed 5 bases at V and 9 bases at J, leaving 24 bases unmatched. CDR3 nucleotides: TGTGCCAGCAGTCCCTCAGCCCCGGGCCGGACAGGGGGCTATACCGGCATTCAGTACTTC. Translated, it gives CASSPSAPGRTGGYTGIQYF.

The chain combines TRBV18 with TRBJ2-2, with 8 bases identical to TRBD1. The CDR3 has 16 amino acids. V gave up 2 bases and J gave up 5 bases; unmatched junction bases: 7. CDR1 is KGHSH and CDR2 is LQKENI in the germline V gene. DNA of the CDR3: TGTGCCAGCTCACCAATGCAGGGGGCTCGGACCGGGGAGCTGTTTTTT. Protein: CASSPMQGARTGELFF.

The chain has TRBV19 and TRBJ1-2; 7 nucleotides agree with TRBD1. Unmatched junction bases numbered 18, after V lost 5 bases and J lost 6 bases. The CDR3 runs 17 residues. Germline V lookup: CDR1 LNHDA, CDR2 SQIVND (reference sequence). The CDR3 DNA sequence: TGTGCCAGTAGTTTTCAAGACCGGGACAGAGCTAAGGATGGCTACACCTTC. It specifies CASSFQDRDRAKDGYTF.

This clone is medium-sized. V is TRBV6-4 and J is TRBJ2-1; 10 nucleotides align to TRBD1. The CDR3 is made up of 15 amino acids. V lost 8 bases, J lost 1 base, and 5 bases stayed unmatched. The V gene's germline CDR1 is MRHNA and CDR2 SNTAGT. The CDR3 DNA reads TGTGCCAGCGGGGAGGGACAGGGGTCCTACAATGAGCAGTTCTTC. Protein product: CASGEGQGSYNEQFF.

CDR3 in DNA: TGTGCCAGCAAACTAGGACAGGGAGGAGAGGGCTACACCTTC. This encodes CASKLGQGGEGYTF. This chain links TRBV28 with TRBJ1-2; 8 nucleotides match TRBD1. This CDR3 spans 14 amino acids. V was pared by 7 bases and J by 8 bases, with 12 bases of the junction left unmatched. Germline lookup yields CDR1 MDHEN and CDR2 SYDVKM.

The chain employs TRBV5-1 and TRBJ2-4, with TRBD1 as a possible D gene (6 bases). CDR3 length: 20 amino acids. The ends were cut back, 4 bases at V and 0 bases at J, with 26 bases in the middle. In germline, CDR1 is SGHRS, CDR2 YFSETQ. This CDR3 reads CASSRRPDRPTILAKNIQYF. The CDR3 DNA reads TGCGCCAGCAGCAGAAGACCGGACAGACCAACCATACTAGCCAAAAACATTCAGTACTTC.

This clone was seen only once. The V gene is TRBV28, the J gene TRBJ2-7; D remains unclear. The V gene lost 5 bases and the J gene lost 5 bases, with 13 bases spanning the gap. Germline V gene sequence: CDR1 MDHEN, CDR2 SYDVKM. This CDR3 has 13 amino acids. CDR3 sequence (DNA): TGTGCCAGCAGTAGGCCTAGGGCGGACGAGCAGTACTTC. Translated, it gives CASSRPRADEQYF. Together with reference TRBV28 and TRBJ2-7, the CDR3 gives the full variable domain: DVKVTQSSRYLVKRTGEKVFLECVQDMDHENMFWYRQDPGLGLRLIYFSYDVKMKEKGDIPEGYSVSREKKERFSLILESASTNQTSMYLCASSRPRADEQYFGPGTRLTVT.

This chain uses TRBV28 with TRBJ2-1; 7 bases fit TRBD2. Germline V lookup: CDR1 MDHEN, CDR2 SYDVKM. The trim removed 6 bases at V and 8 bases at J, leaving 13 bases unmatched. CDR3 length: 15 amino acids. CDR3 sequence: CASSKAGSGRDEQFF. CDR3 DNA: TGTGCCAGCAGCAAAGCCGGGTCAGGGAGGGATGAGCAGTTCTTC.

The chain joins TRBV28 to TRBJ1-6, with D unclear. V lost 10 bases and J lost 8, with 15 bases in between. Germline assignment: CDR1 MDHEN and CDR2 SYDVKM. The CDR3 contains 13 residues. The CDR3 loop is CATAVAIDSPLHF. CDR3 nucleotide sequence: TGTGCCACCGCGGTGGCCATTGATTCACCCCTCCACTTT. The variable domain in full, completed from reference TRBV28 and TRBJ1-6, reads DVKVTQSSRYLVKRTGEKVFLECVQDMDHENMFWYRQDPGLGLRLIYFSYDVKMKEKGDIPEGYSVSREKKERFSLILESASTNQTSMYLCATAVAIDSPLHFGNGTRLTVT.

This rearrangement joins TRBV27 to TRBJ2-2; D is perhaps TRBD2 (6 bases). Germline values: CDR1 MNHEY, CDR2 SMNVEV (reference sequence). Trimming shortened V by 5 bases and J by 5 bases, and 9 bases separated the two germline ends. The CDR3 is 13 residues long. The CDR3 region is CASSRRGTGELFF. The CDR3 nucleotides read TGTGCCAGCAGTCGGAGGGGAACCGGGGAGCTGTTTTTT.

The V and J genes are TRBV28 and TRBJ2-7, with 8 bases aligning to TRBD1. With V trimmed by 6 bases and J by 5 bases, 9 bases remained unmatched. This CDR3 is built from 14 residues. The V gene's germline CDR1 is MDHEN and CDR2 SYDVKM. In DNA form, the CDR3 reads TGTGCCAGCAGACTACCGGACAGGGCACACGAGCAGTACTTC. It is translated as CASRLPDRAHEQYF.

V is TRBV9 and J is TRBJ1-2; D is ambiguous. The CDR3 totals 11 residues. Germline V gene data show CDR1 as SGDLS and CDR2 as YYNGEE. V lost 3 bases, J lost 8 bases, and 8 bases lay in between. The CDR3 protein is CASSAGLGYTF. CDR3 in DNA: TGTGCCAGCAGCGCGGGTTTGGGCTACACCTTC. The entire variable domain, with the rest obtained from reference TRBV9 and TRBJ1-2, is as follows: DSGVTQTPKHLITATGQRVTLRCSPRSGDLSVYWYQQSLDQGLQFLIQYYNGEERAKGNILERFSAQQFPDLHSELNLSSLELGDSALYFCASSAGLGYTFGSGTRLTVV.

The CDR3 spells CASRPDPLANEQFF. The CDR3 coding sequence is TGTGCCAGCAGACCCGACCCCCTAGCCAATGAGCAGTTCTTC. The rearrangement uses TRBV6-5 and TRBJ2-1; maybe TRBD2 (5 bases). CDR3 length: 14 residues. Trimming removed 6 bases at V and 6 bases at J, with 15 bases between. Germline V gene sequence: CDR1 MNHEY, CDR2 SVGAGI.

CDR3 DNA sequence: TGTGCCAGCAGCGTTTTCCGGGGGCTCAACTATGGCTACACCTTC. It is translated as CASSVFRGLNYGYTF. The gene calls are TRBV9 and TRBJ1-2; D is possibly TRBD1 (6 bases). The CDR3 is 15 residues long. Germline CDR1 reads SGDLS; CDR2 reads YYNGEE. The germline V and J ends were trimmed by 2 bases and 2 bases, with 13 bases remaining between them.

The V call is TRBV7-9, the J call TRBJ2-2, with D possibly being TRBD1 or TRBD2 (5 bases each). Trimming took off 7 bases at V and 7 bases at J, with 19 bases between the two ends. In germline, CDR1 is SEHNR, CDR2 FQNEAQ (reference sequence). The CDR3 covers 15 residues. CDR3 nucleotide sequence: TGTGCCAGCACCTTGGGTCTAGGGGAGATCGGGGAGCTGTTTTTT. Translating it yields CASTLGLGEIGELFF. Supplemented by reference TRBV7-9 and TRBJ2-2, the full variable domain reads DTGVSQNPRHKITKRGQNVTFRCDPISEHNRLYWYRQTLGQGPEFLTYFQNEAQLEKSRLLSDRFSAERPKGSFSTLEIQRTEQGDSAMYLCASTLGLGEIGELFFGEGSRLTVL.

The chain joins TRBV11-3 to TRBJ2-7; 9 bases match TRBD1. J lost 7 bases, V lost 3 bases, and 10 bases had no gene match. The CDR3 is 15 amino acids. Germline CDR1 SGHNT, CDR2 YENEEA. The CDR3 bases are TGTGCCAGCAGCTTGGCCGGGACAGGGCCTGGGGAGCAGTACTTC. Its translation: CASSLAGTGPGEQYF. Full variable domain (remainder filled in from reference TRBV11-3 and TRBJ2-7): EAGVVQSPRYKIIEKKQPVAFWCNPISGHNTLYWYLQNLGQGPELLIRYENEEAVDDSQLPKDRFSAERLKGVDSTLKIQPAELGDSAVYLCASSLAGTGPGEQYFGPGTRLTVT.

This chain joins TRBV4-1 and TRBJ1-2; 11 nucleotides align to TRBD1. V lost 4 bases, J lost 5 bases, and 6 bases stayed unmatched. CDR1 and CDR2 (germline): MGHRA, YSYEKL. The CDR3 runs to 15 residues. The CDR3 is CASSPRDRGSYGYTF. The DNA of the CDR3 is TGCGCCAGCAGCCCCAGGGACAGGGGGTCTTATGGCTACACCTTC.

This chain joins TRBV19 and TRBJ2-5; D gene unclear. The CDR3 consists of 14 residues. The germline V and J ends were trimmed by 5 bases and 5 bases, with 15 bases remaining between them. Germline V gene data show CDR1 as LNHDA and CDR2 as SQIVND (reference sequence). CDR3 coding DNA: TGTGCCAGTAGTGCCCCACGGGTTCGGGAGACCCAGTACTTC. This encodes CASSAPRVRETQYF.

This clone was seen a handful of times. This rearrangement joins TRBV19 to TRBJ2-1, with TRBD2 matching 8 bases. Trimming took 5 bases from V and 0 from J; bases not matched to a gene: 6. The CDR3 has 16 amino acids. Germline V gives CDR1 LNHDA, CDR2 SQIVND (reference sequence). DNA of the CDR3: TGTGCCAGTAGTGGCCTAGCGGGTCGCTCCTACAATGAGCAGTTCTTC. Encoded protein: CASSGLAGRSYNEQFF. The full variable domain, its missing parts supplied by reference TRBV19 and TRBJ2-1, is DGGITQSPKYLFRKEGQNVTLSCEQNLNHDAMYWYRQDPGQGLRLIYYSQIVNDFQKGDIAEGYSVSREKKESFPLTVTSAQKNPTAFYLCASSGLAGRSYNEQFFGPGTRLTVL.

The chain uses TRBV9 and TRBJ2-1; D is undetermined. Trimming left V 0 bases short and J 11 bases short, with 12 bases between. This CDR3 region has 13 residues. Germline V CDR1 and CDR2: SGDLS, YYNGEE. The CDR3: CASSVATLGQQFF. CDR3 coding DNA: TGTGCCAGCAGCGTAGCTACTTTGGGTCAGCAGTTCTTC.

The chain joins TRBV7-2 to TRBJ1-4, with 7 bases lining up with TRBD1. V dropped 5 bases and J dropped 0; count of bases not matched to a gene: 6. CDR3 length: 16 residues. Germline V gives CDR1 SGHTA, CDR2 FQGNSA. The CDR3 region is CASSTDRPSTNEKLFF. The CDR3 DNA reads as TGTGCCAGCAGCACGGACAGGCCATCAACTAATGAAAAACTGTTTTTT.

This clone came up a few times. The J gene is TRBJ1-2, the V gene TRBV7-9; D is unresolved. V lost 1 base to trimming and J lost 0 bases, with 3 bases between them. Per germline, CDR1 SEHNR and CDR2 FQNEAQ (reference sequence). The CDR3 spans 13 residues. The CDR3: CASSLEANYGYTF. CDR3 sequence (DNA): TGTGCCAGCAGCTTAGAAGCTAACTATGGCTACACCTTC.

The genes are TRBV6-5 and TRBJ1-1; unclear D gene. Germline V CDR1 and CDR2: MNHEY, SVGAGI. This CDR3 has 13 amino acids. Between the trimmed V and J ends, which lost 2 bases and 5 bases, there was a span of 9 bases. The CDR3 sequence is CASSYPDGTEAFF. The CDR3, as DNA: TGTGCCAGCAGTTACCCGGATGGAACTGAAGCTTTCTTT.

This chain joins TRBV23-1 and TRBJ2-7, with a tentative D call TRBD2 (6 bases). TRBV23-1 is annotated as an ORF whose role is uncertain. V was trimmed by 11 bases and J by 2 bases, leaving 25 bases between them. CDR3 length equals 16 residues. DNA for the CDR3: TGCGCCTCCACAAGGGGCGGTAGCGGCGTCACCTACGAGCAGTACTTC. Translated, it gives CASTRGGSGVTYEQYF.

The J gene is TRBJ2-1, the V gene TRBV4-3, with 9 bases fitting TRBD2. The CDR3 has 17 residues. V gave up 1 base and J gave up 6 bases; unmatched junction bases: 10. The germline gives CDR1 LGHNA, CDR2 YSLEER. The CDR3 spells CASSQAGAGGLGNEQFF. The CDR3 region has the DNA TGCGCCAGCAGCCAAGCCGGGGCGGGGGGGCTTGGCAATGAGCAGTTCTTC.

This clone was picked up a small number of times. This chain connects TRBV9 to TRBJ1-3; perhaps TRBD1 as D (5 bases). This CDR3 has 14 residues. Germline V gives CDR1 SGDLS, CDR2 YYNGEE. The germline V and J ends were trimmed by 0 bases and 2 bases, with 6 bases remaining between them. In DNA, the CDR3 is TGTGCCAGCAGCGTAGGGGGGACTGGAAACACCATATATTTT. It codes for CASSVGGTGNTIYF.